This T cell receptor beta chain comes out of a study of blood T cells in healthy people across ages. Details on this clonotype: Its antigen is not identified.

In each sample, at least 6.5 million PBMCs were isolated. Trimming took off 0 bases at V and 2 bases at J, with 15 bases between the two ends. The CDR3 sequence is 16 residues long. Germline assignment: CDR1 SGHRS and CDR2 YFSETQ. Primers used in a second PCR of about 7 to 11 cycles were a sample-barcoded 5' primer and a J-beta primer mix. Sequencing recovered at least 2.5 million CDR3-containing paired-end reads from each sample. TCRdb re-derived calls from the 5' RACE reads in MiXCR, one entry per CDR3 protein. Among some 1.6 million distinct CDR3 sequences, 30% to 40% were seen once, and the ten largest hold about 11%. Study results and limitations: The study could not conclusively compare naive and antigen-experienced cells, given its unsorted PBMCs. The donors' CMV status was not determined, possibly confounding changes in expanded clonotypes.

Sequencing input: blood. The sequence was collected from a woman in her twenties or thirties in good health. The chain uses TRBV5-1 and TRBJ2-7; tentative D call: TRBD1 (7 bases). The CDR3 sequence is CASSLEARGAAYEQYF. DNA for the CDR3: TGCGCCAGCAGCTTGGAAGCCAGGGGGGCGGCCTACGAGCAGTACTTC.